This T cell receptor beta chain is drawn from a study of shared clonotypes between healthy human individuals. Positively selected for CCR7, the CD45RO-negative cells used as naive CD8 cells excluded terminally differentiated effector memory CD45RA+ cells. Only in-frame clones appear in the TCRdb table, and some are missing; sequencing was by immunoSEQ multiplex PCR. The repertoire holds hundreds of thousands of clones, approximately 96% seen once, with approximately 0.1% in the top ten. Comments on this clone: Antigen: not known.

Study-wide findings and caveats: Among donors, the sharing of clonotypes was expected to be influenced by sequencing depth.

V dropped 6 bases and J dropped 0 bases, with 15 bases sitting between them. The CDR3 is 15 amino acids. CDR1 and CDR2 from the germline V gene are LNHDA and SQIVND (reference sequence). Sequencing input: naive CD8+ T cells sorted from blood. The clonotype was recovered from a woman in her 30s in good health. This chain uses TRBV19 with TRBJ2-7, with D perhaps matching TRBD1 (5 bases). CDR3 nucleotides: TGTGCCAGTAGCCTAAGGGGTGTAAGCTCCTACGAGCAGTACTTC. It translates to CASSLRGVSSYEQYF.